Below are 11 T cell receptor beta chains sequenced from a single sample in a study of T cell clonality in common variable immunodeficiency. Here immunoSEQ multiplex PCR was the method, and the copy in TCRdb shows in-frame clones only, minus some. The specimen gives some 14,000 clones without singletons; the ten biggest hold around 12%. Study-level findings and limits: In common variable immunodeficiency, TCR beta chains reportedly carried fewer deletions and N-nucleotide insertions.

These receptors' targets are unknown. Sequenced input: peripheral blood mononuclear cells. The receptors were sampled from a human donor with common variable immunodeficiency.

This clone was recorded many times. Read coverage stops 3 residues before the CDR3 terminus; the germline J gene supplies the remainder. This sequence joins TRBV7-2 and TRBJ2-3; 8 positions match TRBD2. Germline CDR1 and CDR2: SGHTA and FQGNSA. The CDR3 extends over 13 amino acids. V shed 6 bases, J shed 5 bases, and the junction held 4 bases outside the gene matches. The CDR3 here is CASSSGARDTQYF. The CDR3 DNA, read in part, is TGTGCCAGCAGTAGCGGGGCGAGAGATACG.

The CDR3 spells CSARGRGSGSHNEQFF. Partial CDR3 DNA: TGCAGTGCTAGGGGCAGAGGGTCAGGGTCCCACAATGAG. The chain joins TRBV20-1 to TRBJ2-1; D is possibly TRBD1 or TRBD2 (5 bases each). The DNA ends 3 residues before the CDR3 does, and the rest of the CDR3 is filled in from the germline J gene. Trimming removed 3 bases from V and 5 bases from J, with 20 bases in between. CDR1 is DFQATT and CDR2 is SNEGSKA in the germline V gene (reference sequence). The CDR3 consists of 16 residues.

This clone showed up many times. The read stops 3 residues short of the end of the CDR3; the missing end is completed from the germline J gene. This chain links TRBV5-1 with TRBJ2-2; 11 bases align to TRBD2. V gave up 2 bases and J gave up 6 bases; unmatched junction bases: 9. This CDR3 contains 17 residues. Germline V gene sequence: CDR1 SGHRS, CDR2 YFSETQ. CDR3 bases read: TGCGCCAGCAGCTTATCGGTTATAGCGGGAGGGCCCGGGGAG. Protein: CASSLSVIAGGPGE. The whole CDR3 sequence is CASSLSVIAGGPGELFF.

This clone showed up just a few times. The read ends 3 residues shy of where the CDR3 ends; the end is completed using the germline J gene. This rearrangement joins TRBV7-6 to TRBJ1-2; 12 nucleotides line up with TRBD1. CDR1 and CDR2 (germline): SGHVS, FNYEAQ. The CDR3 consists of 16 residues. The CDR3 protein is CASSWEGQGASGGYTF. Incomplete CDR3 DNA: TGTGCCAGCAGCTGGGAGGGACAGGGGGCTTCGGGGGGC.

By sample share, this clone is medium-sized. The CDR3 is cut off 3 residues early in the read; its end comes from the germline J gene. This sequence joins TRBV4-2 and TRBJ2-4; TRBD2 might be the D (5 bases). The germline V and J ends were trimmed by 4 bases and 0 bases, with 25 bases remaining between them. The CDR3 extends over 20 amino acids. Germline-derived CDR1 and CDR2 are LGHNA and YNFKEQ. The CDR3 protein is CASSPLEWPAEDLAKNIQYF. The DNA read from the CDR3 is TGTGCCAGCAGCCCCCTAGAGTGGCCCGCAGAGGACTTAGCCAAAAACATT.

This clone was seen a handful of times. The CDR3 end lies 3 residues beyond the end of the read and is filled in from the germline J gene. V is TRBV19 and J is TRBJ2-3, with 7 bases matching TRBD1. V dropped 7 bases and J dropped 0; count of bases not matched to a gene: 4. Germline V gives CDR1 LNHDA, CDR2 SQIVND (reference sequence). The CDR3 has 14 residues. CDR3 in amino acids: CASTTGASTDTQYF. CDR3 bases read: TGTGCCAGTACTACAGGGGCGAGCACAGATACG.

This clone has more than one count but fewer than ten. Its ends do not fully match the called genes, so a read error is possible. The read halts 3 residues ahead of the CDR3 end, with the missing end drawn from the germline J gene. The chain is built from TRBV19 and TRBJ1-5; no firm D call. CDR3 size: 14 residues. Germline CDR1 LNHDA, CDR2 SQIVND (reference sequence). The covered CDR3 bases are TGTGCCAGTAGTACGGCAGGTGGCAAACAGCCC. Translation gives CASSTAGGKQP. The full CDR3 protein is CASSTAGGKQPQHF.

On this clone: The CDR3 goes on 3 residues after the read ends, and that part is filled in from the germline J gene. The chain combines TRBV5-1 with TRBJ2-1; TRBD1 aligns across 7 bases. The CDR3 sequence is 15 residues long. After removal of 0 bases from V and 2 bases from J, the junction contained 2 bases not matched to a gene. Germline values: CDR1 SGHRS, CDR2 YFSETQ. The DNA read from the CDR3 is TGCGCCAGCAGCTTGGTTACAGGGGCCTACAATGAG. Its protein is CASSLVTGAYNE. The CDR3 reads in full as CASSLVTGAYNEQFF.

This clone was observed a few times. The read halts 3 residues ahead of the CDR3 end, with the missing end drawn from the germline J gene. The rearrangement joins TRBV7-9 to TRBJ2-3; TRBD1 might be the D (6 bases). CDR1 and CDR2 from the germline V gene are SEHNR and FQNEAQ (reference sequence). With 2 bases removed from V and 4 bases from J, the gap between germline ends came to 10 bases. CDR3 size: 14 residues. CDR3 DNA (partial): TGTGCCAGCAGCTTAAGCAGGGGAGCAGATACG. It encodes CASSLSRGADT. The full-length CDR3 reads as CASSLSRGADTQYF.

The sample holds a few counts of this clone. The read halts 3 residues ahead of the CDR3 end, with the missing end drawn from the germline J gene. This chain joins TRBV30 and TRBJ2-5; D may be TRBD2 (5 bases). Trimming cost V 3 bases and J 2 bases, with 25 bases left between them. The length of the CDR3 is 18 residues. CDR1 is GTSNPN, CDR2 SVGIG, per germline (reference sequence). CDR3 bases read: TGTGCCTGGAGCGCCGCGCGGGTTAGTCTCCTTCTTCAAGAGACC. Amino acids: CAWSAARVSLLLQET. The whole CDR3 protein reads CAWSAARVSLLLQETQYF.

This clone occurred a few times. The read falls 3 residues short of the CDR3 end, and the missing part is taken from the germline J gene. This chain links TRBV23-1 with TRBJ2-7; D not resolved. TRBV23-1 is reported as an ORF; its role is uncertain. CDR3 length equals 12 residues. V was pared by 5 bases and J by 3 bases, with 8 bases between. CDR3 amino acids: CASSSASYEQYF. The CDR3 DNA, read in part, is TGCGCCAGCAGTTCAGCTAGCTACGAG.